What follows are 2 T cell receptor beta chains derived from one specimen sequenced in a study of patients and donors after allogeneic stem cell transplantation. TCRdb fed the RT-PCR reads into MiXCR, producing one record per CDR3 protein. This sample has about 110,000 distinct CDR3 sequences, with around 33% found just once. The sequenced sample consisted of blood, either unsorted or a sorted T cell fraction (not recorded which). Receptors originate from a human donor who was either an allogeneic HSCT recipient or a stem cell or donor lymphocyte infusion donor (not recorded which). It is not recorded whose cells these are; they may come from a transplant donor.

This clonotype was picked up a small number of times. The chain recombines TRBV4-3 with TRBJ2-1, with D perhaps TRBD2 (6 bases). CDR1 is LGHNA, CDR2 YSLEER, per germline. Trimming took off 1 base at V and 0 bases at J, with 10 bases between the two ends. CDR3 length: 16 residues. The CDR3 sequence: CASSQAGRPSYNEQFF. The CDR3, as DNA: TGCGCCAGCAGCCAAGCCGGGAGACCCTCCTACAATGAGCAGTTCTTC.

The DNA for the CDR3 is TGTGCCAGCAGCTGGGGACAGGGAACCAATGAGCAGTTCTTC. Its translation is CASSWGQGTNEQFF. The chain links TRBV7-2 to TRBJ2-1; 9 nucleotides agree with TRBD1. There are 14 residues in the CDR3. Losses at the gene ends were 4 bases for V and 6 bases for J; bases not matched to a gene: 4. The germline CDR1 and CDR2 sequences are SGHTA and FQGNSA. The variable domain in full, with the rest retrieved from reference TRBV7-2 and TRBJ2-1, is GAGVSQSPSNKVTEKGKDVELRCDPISGHTALYWYRQSLGQGLEFLIYFQGNSAPDKSGLPSDRFSAERTGGSVSTLTIQRTQQEDSAVYLCASSWGQGTNEQFFGPGTRLTVL.